This T cell receptor beta chain was retrieved from a study of regulatory T cells in long-lasting Graves disease. This CDR3 contains 16 residues. CDR1 MDHEN and CDR2 SYDVKM come from the germline V gene. With 6 bases removed from V and 8 bases from J, the gap between germline ends came to 25 bases. CDR3-region Arm-PCR and iRepertoire HTBI primers produced the TCR beta libraries. Under the authors' procedure: From all samples, identification returned 13 to 15 TRBJ and approximately 62 TRBV segments. TCRdb re-derived calls from the multiplex PCR reads in MiXCR, one entry per CDR3 protein. TCRdb, rather than the study authors, made the V and J calls. This sample has roughly 450,000 distinct CDR3 sequences, with roughly 23% found just once. Time point specified: persistent/refractory GD, antithyroid drugs over 5 years with positive TRAb. RNA isolated from PBMCs was used to make the TCR library. From an endocrinology department in Xi'an, China, came the patients.

General study results and limits: Persistent disease preferred TRBV28, TRBJ1-2 and TRBJ2-5; new disease, TRBV20-1 and TRBJ2-1.

This clonotype was seen at least ten times. What it binds is not known. The V gene is TRBV28, the J gene TRBJ1-2; D is ambiguous. This clonotype was sampled from a female donor with Graves disease. The sequencing used peripheral blood mononuclear cells (PBMCs), collected when the disease was refractory, from a patient treated with antithyroid drugs. CDR3 sequence reads: CASRFKATRNLRGYTF. DNA of the CDR3: TGTGCCAGCAGATTCAAGGCGACAAGAAACCTCCGAGGCTACACCTTC.